These T cell receptor beta chains were read from a single sample in a study of beta chain features in type 1 diabetes. Sequenced by immunoSEQ multiplex PCR; TCRdb stores in-frame clones only, minus some. Of roughly 170,000 clones listed, about 13% are singletons. The sample comprised central memory CD4+ T cells from blood. Every receptor here comes from a woman younger than 35 in good health. Both conserved end residues are trimmed from each CDR3.

v_call: TRBV7-9; j_call: TRBJ1-4; cdr3_aa: ASSLGDRRDEKLF
v_call: TRBV28; j_call: TRBJ1-4; cdr3_aa: ASSLRQVGEKLF
v_call: TRBV30; j_call: TRBJ1-2; cdr3_aa: AWRIMDRNACT
v_call: TRBV7-9; j_call: TRBJ1-1; cdr3_aa: ASSSRTGANTEAF
v_call: TRBV10-3; j_call: TRBJ2-7; cdr3_aa: AISIDGAYEQY
v_call: TRBV28; j_call: TRBJ2-4; cdr3_aa: ASSFTALENIQY
v_call: TRBV30; j_call: TRBJ1-4; cdr3_aa: AWSGDNRNEKLF
v_call: TRBV5-1; j_call: TRBJ2-7; cdr3_aa: ASSLDREGGGQY
v_call: TRBV7-3; j_call: TRBJ2-2; cdr3_aa: ASSQGQFGELF
v_call: TRBV4-1; j_call: TRBJ2-1; cdr3_aa: ASSQTVTSGKVGNEQF
v_call: TRBV2; j_call: TRBJ1-5; cdr3_aa: ASSGSGYSNQPQH
v_call: TRBV5-6; j_call: TRBJ2-2; cdr3_aa: ASSLAGGRSNTGELF
v_call: TRBV2; j_call: TRBJ1-2; cdr3_aa: ASSEAQGGIGSGYT
v_call: TRBV7-2; j_call: TRBJ1-1; cdr3_aa: ASSFLRQGDTEAF
v_call: TRBV4-2; j_call: TRBJ1-1; cdr3_aa: ASSQNRKDTEAF
v_call: TRBV6-6; j_call: TRBJ2-3; cdr3_aa: ASSVLSVSTDTQY
v_call: TRBV28; j_call: TRBJ1-2; cdr3_aa: ASTLPRGNYGYT
v_call: TRBV5-1; j_call: TRBJ2-3; cdr3_aa: ASSPRDRGADTQY
v_call: TRBV29-1; j_call: TRBJ1-1; cdr3_aa: SVDSRQGASEAF
v_call: TRBV7-8; j_call: TRBJ1-2; cdr3_aa: ASSPAGQPHYGYT
v_call: TRBV29-1; j_call: TRBJ2-3; cdr3_aa: SVESGWGVGDTQY
v_call: TRBV28; j_call: TRBJ2-7; cdr3_aa: ASSPTGLAGRYEQY
v_call: TRBV11-2; j_call: TRBJ2-7; cdr3_aa: ASSLVGQGAYEQY
v_call: TRBV10-3; j_call: TRBJ2-2; cdr3_aa: AISGPPGRNTGELF
v_call: TRBV7-2; j_call: TRBJ2-7; cdr3_aa: ASRFGGSVYEQY
v_call: TRBV6-6; j_call: TRBJ2-1; cdr3_aa: ASTQVAGGGGQF
v_call: TRBV9; j_call: TRBJ2-1; cdr3_aa: ASSVVNSGGSYNEQF
v_call: TRBV28; j_call: TRBJ2-7; cdr3_aa: ASSLVRDSGEQY
v_call: TRBV7-9; j_call: TRBJ2-3; cdr3_aa: ASTTTSGVTDTQY
v_call: TRBV18; j_call: TRBJ2-7; cdr3_aa: ASQKEGQGAYEQY
v_call: TRBV6-5; j_call: TRBJ2-7; cdr3_aa: ASSFGSGTSGKQY
v_call: TRBV7-2; j_call: TRBJ2-7; cdr3_aa: ASSLSGGSDYEQY
v_call: TRBV7-2; j_call: TRBJ2-2; cdr3_aa: ASSSYGGGAGELF
v_call: TRBV7-9; j_call: TRBJ2-5; cdr3_aa: ASSLQEAGMKTQY
v_call: TRBV9; j_call: TRBJ2-6; cdr3_aa: ASSSRYGSGANVLT
v_call: TRBV20-1; j_call: TRBJ1-1; cdr3_aa: SARGGTEAF
v_call: TRBV4-1; j_call: TRBJ2-1; cdr3_aa: ASSQAGTSGWNEQF
v_call: TRBV19; j_call: TRBJ1-5; cdr3_aa: ASSMRDSQHNQPQH
v_call: TRBV7-6; j_call: TRBJ1-4; cdr3_aa: ASSIEQGFNEKLF
v_call: TRBV7-9; j_call: TRBJ2-5; cdr3_aa: ASSLRTSGTETQY
v_call: TRBV6-5; j_call: TRBJ1-1; cdr3_aa: ASSYSQDRGAF
v_call: TRBV11-2; j_call: TRBJ1-1; cdr3_aa: ASGTTLNTEAF
v_call: TRBV2; j_call: TRBJ1-1; cdr3_aa: ASTRRAEAF